This T cell receptor beta chain was found in a study of blood T cell repertoires in COVID-19. Study-wide context: COVID-19 samples from acute and convalescent phases originated in the United States, Italy and Spain.

The data were produced by immunoSEQ multiplex PCR, yet TCRdb's version contains in-frame clones alone and is incomplete. This repertoire shows 200,000 to 250,000 clones, 65% to 90% found once; its top ten account for about 3.8%. Participants came from fewer than 25 US areas, aged roughly 18 to 90 years. Germline V CDR1 and CDR2: LNHDA, SQIVND (reference sequence). This CDR3 is 15 amino acids long. With 7 bases clipped from V and 7 bases from J, the junction kept 11 bases outside the gene matches. Source material: PBMCs or T cells enriched from blood (not recorded which). The TCR sequence derives from a middle-aged woman with acute COVID-19. V is TRBV19 and J is TRBJ2-1, with TRBD1 identical over 9 bases. The CDR3 spells CASNLGQGRANEQFF. For the CDR3, the DNA is TGTGCCAGTAACCTGGGACAGGGTAGGGCAAATGAGCAGTTCTTC. Supplemented by reference TRBV19 and TRBJ2-1, the full variable domain reads DGGITQSPKYLFRKEGQNVTLSCEQNLNHDAMYWYRQDPGQGLRLIYYSQIVNDFQKGDIAEGYSVSREKKESFPLTVTSAQKNPTAFYLCASNLGQGRANEQFFGPGTRLTVL.